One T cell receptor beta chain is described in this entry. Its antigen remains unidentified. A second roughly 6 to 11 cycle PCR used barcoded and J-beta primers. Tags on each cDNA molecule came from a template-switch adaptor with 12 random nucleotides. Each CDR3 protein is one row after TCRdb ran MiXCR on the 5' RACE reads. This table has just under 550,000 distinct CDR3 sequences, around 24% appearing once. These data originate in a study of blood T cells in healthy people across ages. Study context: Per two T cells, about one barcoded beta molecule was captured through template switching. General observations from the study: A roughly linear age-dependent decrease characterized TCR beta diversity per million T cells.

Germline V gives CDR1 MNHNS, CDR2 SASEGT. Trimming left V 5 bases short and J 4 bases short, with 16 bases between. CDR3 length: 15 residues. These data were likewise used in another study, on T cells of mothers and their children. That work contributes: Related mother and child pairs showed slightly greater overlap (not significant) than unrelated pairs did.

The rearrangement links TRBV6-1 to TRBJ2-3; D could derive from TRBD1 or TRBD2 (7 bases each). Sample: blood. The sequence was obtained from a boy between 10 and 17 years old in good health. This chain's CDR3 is CASSIEPGGADTQYF. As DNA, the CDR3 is TGTGCCAGCAGTATAGAGCCAGGGGGGGCAGATACGCAGTATTTT.